A selection of T cell receptor beta chains follows, all from one sample in a study of T cells after yellow fever vaccination. TCRdb re-called the 5' RACE reads through MiXCR, storing one row per CDR3 protein. The sample includes roughly 300,000 distinct CDR3 sequences, roughly 8.4% of them seen just once. The source material was PBMCs, sampled roughly seven weeks after the first yellow fever vaccination. Every receptor here comes from a man aged 18 to 29 who received the YFV17D yellow fever vaccine. Each CDR3 is given with its conserved first and last residue. Fields, in order: D gene, clone size, V gene, J gene, CDR3 protein, CDR3 DNA. D genes are given only for firm matches. A row's size may be missing; if present it is once, few, many or a size class.

.	few	TRBV7-2	TRBJ2-5	CASSLGGQTQYF	TGTGCCAGCAGCTTAGGGGGGCAGACCCAGTACTTC
TRBD2	.	TRBV7-2	TRBJ2-3	CASSGTSVTDTQYF	TGTGCCAGCAGCGGGACTAGTGTAACAGATACGCAGTATTTT
.	.	TRBV4-2	TRBJ1-2	CASSRLMRTADGAWYGYTF	TGTGCCAGCAGCCGTCTAATGCGGACAGCTGATGGGGCCTGGTATGGCTACACCTTC
TRBD2	few	TRBV6-5	TRBJ2-1	CASSYMGGTEQFF	TGTGCCAGCAGTTATATGGGGGGGACCGAGCAGTTCTTC
.	few	TRBV29-1	TRBJ2-1	CSVEGRNEQFF	TGCAGCGTTGAAGGCCGCAATGAGCAGTTCTTC
.	.	TRBV5-1	TRBJ2-5	CASSLSGYQETQYF	TGCGCCAGCAGCTTGTCAGGGTACCAAGAGACCCAGTACTTC
TRBD1	few	TRBV4-1	TRBJ2-7	CASSQRQGAGGEQYF	TGCGCCAGCAGCCAGCGACAGGGGGCGGGAGGCGAGCAGTACTTC
.	few	TRBV4-1	TRBJ2-1	CASSQVPVKEQFF	TGCGCCAGCAGCCAAGTCCCTGTGAAAGAGCAGTTCTTC
TRBD1	few	TRBV12-3/TRBV12-4	TRBJ2-7	CASSNRGVYAQYF	TGTGCCAGCAGTAACAGGGGTGTCTACGCGCAGTACTTC
.	few	TRBV11-2	TRBJ2-1	CASSRDRGGRSYNEQFF	TGTGCCAGCAGCAGGGACCGCGGGGGCCGCTCCTACAATGAGCAGTTCTTC
TRBD1	.	TRBV12-3/TRBV12-4	TRBJ2-3	CASSFYTGGDTQYF	TGTGCCAGCAGTTTTTATACAGGGGGAGATACGCAGTATTTT
.	few	TRBV5-1	TRBJ1-6	CASSPGHNSPLHF	TGCGCCAGCAGCCCCGGACATAATTCACCCCTCCACTTT
TRBD1	.	TRBV5-1	TRBJ2-1	CASSWGDRGNNEGQFF	TGCGCCAGCAGCTGGGGGGACAGGGGGAATAACGAAGGGCAGTTCTTC
.	few	TRBV5-1	TRBJ2-1	CASSAGADYNEQFF	TGCGCCAGCAGCGCAGGGGCCGACTACAATGAGCAGTTCTTC
.	.	TRBV12-3/TRBV12-4	TRBJ2-1	CASTLGPQSYNEQFF	TGTGCCAGCACCCTCGGGCCCCAATCCTACAATGAGCAGTTCTTC
.	few	TRBV29-1	TRBJ2-1	CSVAPGYEQFF	TGCAGCGTTGCTCCGGGGTATGAGCAGTTCTTC
TRBD2	few	TRBV28	TRBJ2-7	CASRGGEPYEQYF	TGTGCCAGCAGGGGAGGGGAACCCTACGAGCAGTACTTC
TRBD2	few	TRBV20-1	TRBJ2-5	CSARPGEGLGTQYF	TGCAGTGCTAGGCCCGGGGAGGGGCTCGGGACCCAGTACTTC
TRBD1	.	TRBV7-2	TRBJ1-2	CASSSAGTGIHGYTF	TGTGCCAGCAGCTCGGCCGGGACAGGGATCCATGGCTACACCTTC
.	few	TRBV28	TRBJ1-1	CASRYWGTEAFF	TGTGCCAGCAGATACTGGGGGACTGAAGCTTTCTTT
.	.	TRBV12-1	TRBJ1-5	CASSFNRDNSNQPQHF	TGTGCCAGCAGCTTTAACAGGGATAATAGCAATCAGCCCCAGCATTTT
.	few	TRBV27	TRBJ1-4	CASSLNGVSEKLFF	TGTGCCAGCAGTTTAAATGGGGTGAGCGAAAAACTGTTTTTT
.	few	TRBV12-3/TRBV12-4	TRBJ1-3	CASSLTPGRNTIYF	TGTGCCAGCTCTCTAACTCCAGGGAGAAACACCATATATTTT
.	.	TRBV5-1	TRBJ1-1	CASSYFGAEDAEAFF	TGCGCCAGCAGCTATTTCGGGGCAGAGGATGCTGAAGCTTTCTTT
TRBD1	many	TRBV7-2	TRBJ1-6	CASSPGTGINSPLHF	TGTGCCAGCAGCCCCGGGACAGGAATTAATTCACCCCTCCACTTT
.	.	TRBV20-1	TRBJ2-1	CSARDLTGVTYNEQFF	TGCAGTGCTAGAGATCTCACGGGGGTGACCTACAATGAGCAGTTCTTC
.	few	TRBV15	TRBJ1-6	CATRRPSLNSPLHF	TGTGCCACCAGAAGACCTTCTCTGAATTCACCCCTCCACTTT
TRBD1	.	TRBV18	TRBJ1-6	CASSPRDRGSPLHF	TGTGCCAGCTCACCCCGGGACAGGGGTTCACCCCTCCACTTT
.	few	TRBV20-1	TRBJ2-3	CSAIDHTDTQYF	TGCAGTGCTATCGACCACACAGATACGCAGTATTTT
TRBD2	many	TRBV7-9	TRBJ2-1	CASSPWTSGHNEQFF	TGTGCCAGCAGCCCCTGGACTAGCGGGCACAATGAGCAGTTCTTC
TRBD2	many	TRBV7-2	TRBJ2-3	CASSRASGGGADTQYF	TGTGCCAGCAGCCGAGCTAGCGGGGGAGGGGCAGATACGCAGTATTTT
.	.	TRBV4-2	TRBJ2-3	CASSQSGAASTDTQYF	TGTGCCAGCAGCCAATCGGGAGCGGCTAGCACAGATACGCAGTATTTT
.	.	TRBV9	TRBJ2-5	CASSVGGGAGETQYF	TGTGCCAGCAGCGTAGGAGGCGGGGCGGGGGAGACCCAGTACTTC
TRBD1	many	TRBV20-1	TRBJ2-3	CSANRGLGTDTQYF	TGCAGTGCAAACAGGGGGCTGGGCACAGATACGCAGTATTTT
.	few	TRBV4-3	TRBJ2-2	CASSQDLGHETGELFF	TGCGCCAGCAGCCAAGATTTGGGACACGAAACCGGGGAGCTGTTTTTT
.	.	TRBV5-1	TRBJ2-2	CASSQQDTGELFF	TGCGCCAGCAGCCAGCAGGACACCGGGGAGCTGTTTTTT
.	many	TRBV12-3/TRBV12-4	TRBJ2-5	CASSWIVGETQYF	TGTGCCAGCAGCTGGATCGTCGGGGAGACCCAGTACTTC
TRBD1	many	TRBV5-4	TRBJ2-5	CASSWDREETQYF	TGTGCCAGCAGCTGGGACAGGGAAGAGACCCAGTACTTC
.	few	TRBV6-5	TRBJ1-5	CASSYAGNSNQPQHF	TGTGCCAGCAGTTACGCGGGGAATAGCAATCAGCCCCAGCATTTT
.	few	TRBV10-3	TRBJ1-5	CAISEGGVMQPQHF	TGTGCCATCAGTGAAGGGGGTGTTATGCAGCCCCAGCATTTT
.	few	TRBV6-5	TRBJ1-5	CASSYSQGYQPQHF	TGTGCCAGCAGTTATTCACAGGGTTATCAGCCCCAGCATTTT
TRBD1	few	TRBV12-3/TRBV12-4	TRBJ2-1	CASSLEGANEQFF	TGTGCCAGCAGTTTAGAGGGGGCCAATGAGCAGTTCTTC
.	.	TRBV7-9	TRBJ1-1	CASSFRGPEAFF	TGTGCCAGCAGCTTTCGGGGCCCTGAAGCTTTCTTT
.	few	TRBV28	TRBJ2-3	CASSARRGGSAASTDTQYF	TGTGCCAGCAGTGCCCGAAGGGGAGGATCTGCCGCTAGCACAGATACGCAGTATTTT
TRBD1	few	TRBV6-2/TRBV6-3	TRBJ2-1	CASSPRGQSYNEQFF	TGTGCCAGCTCTCCTAGGGGGCAAAGCTACAATGAGCAGTTCTTC
.	few	TRBV4-3	TRBJ2-3	CASSQAGGDTQYF	TGCGCCAGCAGCCAAGCCGGGGGTGATACGCAGTATTTT
.	once	TRBV7-9	TRBJ2-5	CASRTLYSGGETQYF	TGTGCCAGCCGAACCTTATACAGCGGTGGAGAGACCCAGTACTTC
.	few	TRBV15	TRBJ2-5	CATSRSRAGGLETQYF	TGTGCCACCAGCAGATCTAGGGCCGGGGGGCTGGAGACCCAGTACTTC
TRBD2	many	TRBV12-3/TRBV12-4	TRBJ2-5	CASSSGTNRETQYF	TGTGCCAGCAGTTCCGGGACTAATAGGGAGACCCAGTACTTC
.	.	TRBV4-1	TRBJ1-3	CASSQEVRRSRVSGNTIYF	TGCGCCAGCAGCCAAGAGGTCCGCAGGTCCCGTGTCTCTGGAAACACCATATATTTT
.	few	TRBV6-1	TRBJ2-3	CASGRSFSTDTQYF	TGTGCCAGCGGACGGAGCTTTAGCACAGATACGCAGTATTTT
.	few	TRBV7-2	TRBJ1-3	CASSFSAASGNTIYF	TGTGCCAGCAGCTTTTCAGCCGCCTCTGGAAACACCATATATTTT
.	.	TRBV5-1	TRBJ1-1	CASSLDVSGNTEAFF	TGCGCCAGCAGCTTGGACGTTAGTGGGAACACTGAAGCTTTCTTT
TRBD1	.	TRBV7-8	TRBJ1-5	CASSSGGFNQPQHF	TGTGCCAGCAGTTCAGGGGGCTTCAATCAGCCCCAGCATTTT